This T cell receptor beta chain was sequenced for a study of cytomegalovirus exposure and HLA in healthy donors. Looking at the study overall: Drawn from HLA-typed donors, tens of millions of unique TCRs were held in an early data release. Study-wide results and limits: Reported findings show TCR beta sequences accurately forecast HLA-A and HLA-B alleles in most subjects.

Germline CDR1 is SQVTM and CDR2 is ANQGSEA. The CDR3 is 13 amino acids. Trimming shortened V by 5 bases and J by 1 base, and 9 bases separated the two germline ends. Researchers ran the PCR with 60 Vbeta and 13 Jbeta primers. Methods used by the authors: In a later analysis, the count reached 80 million or so unique TCR beta chains, with roughly 12 million shared. The data were produced by immunoSEQ multiplex PCR, yet TCRdb's version contains in-frame clones alone and is incomplete. V and J calls and clone size are as listed in that table; D and trimming were resolved from the DNA. The table has around 120,000 clones, 70% to 80% seen once. On this clone: The target antigen is unknown.

The chain carries TRBV29-1 and TRBJ2-1; tentatively, D is TRBD2 (6 bases). The origin of this receptor is a woman aged 45-65 years in good health and CMV-seronegative. What was sequenced was PBMCs. The DNA of the CDR3 is TGCAGCGTTTTAGCGGTATCCTACAATGAGCAGTTCTTC. Translated: CSVLAVSYNEQFF.